One and the same sample provided the 24 T cell receptor beta chains below, sequenced in a study of cytomegalovirus exposure and HLA in healthy donors. The PCR ran on 60 Vbeta and 13 Jbeta primers. Sequencing was performed with immunoSEQ multiplex PCR; in TCRdb, only in-frame clones are kept and a portion is missing. The sample includes 160,000 or so clones, 80% to 85% of them seen just once. Sequenced material: PBMCs. The source of these receptors is a man under 40 in good health and CMV-seronegative.

This chain joins TRBV10-3 and TRBJ2-1; 7 bases map to TRBD2. The trim removed 7 bases at V and 7 bases at J, leaving 16 bases unmatched. The CDR3 loop spans 16 amino acids. Germline CDR1 and CDR2: ENHRY and SYGVKD. CDR3 amino acids: CAIISAGSPLGNEQFF. CDR3 nucleotides: TGTGCCATCATTTCAGCGGGGTCACCCCTAGGAAATGAGCAGTTCTTC.

This chain connects TRBV7-9 to TRBJ1-1; 8 bases are a match to TRBD1. Germline CDR1 is SEHNR and CDR2 is FQNEAQ (reference sequence). V lost 3 bases and J lost 5; bases outside the gene matches: 2. The CDR3 is made up of 13 amino acids. The CDR3 loop is CASSFRQGTEAFF. CDR3 DNA: TGTGCCAGCAGCTTTAGACAGGGGACTGAAGCTTTCTTT.

In this sample, this clone turned up a few times. The CDR3 loop reads CASSLLRQGGQFF. CDR3 DNA sequence: TGTGCCAGCAGTTTACTTAGACAGGGTGGGCAGTTCTTC. The chain links TRBV28 to TRBJ2-1; 7 bases match TRBD1. Germline V gene lookup returns CDR1 MDHEN and CDR2 SYDVKM. The CDR3 has 13 residues. V lost 2 bases, J lost 12 bases, and 7 bases stayed unmatched. Complete variable domain (other parts from reference TRBV28 and TRBJ2-1): DVKVTQSSRYLVKRTGEKVFLECVQDMDHENMFWYRQDPGLGLRLIYFSYDVKMKEKGDIPEGYSVSREKKERFSLILESASTNQTSMYLCASSLLRQGGQFFGPGTRLTVL.

This chain connects TRBV27 to TRBJ2-5; TRBD1 agrees at 7 bases. Germline V gene lookup returns CDR1 MNHEY and CDR2 SMNVEV (reference sequence). The length of the CDR3 is 13 residues. J was trimmed by 3 bases and V by 9 bases; bases with no gene match: 7. The CDR3 DNA sequence: TGTGCCAGTCACAGGGGTGGGGAAGAGACCCAGTACTTC. This translates into CASHRGGEETQYF.

The chain employs TRBV7-6 and TRBJ2-7; D gene ambiguous. V was shortened by 2 bases and J by 4 bases, with 9 bases between the two germline ends. Per the germline V gene, CDR1 is SGHVS and CDR2 is FNYEAQ. The CDR3 totals 13 residues. The CDR3 sequence: CASSLSAEYEQYF. In DNA form, the CDR3 reads TGTGCCAGCAGCTTATCCGCGGAGTACGAGCAGTACTTC.

This chain uses TRBV5-4 with TRBJ2-3; D unresolved. The V end lost 0 bases, the J end lost 0 bases, and 11 bases lay between the germline ends. In germline, CDR1 is SGHNT, CDR2 YYREEE (reference sequence). This CDR3 has 16 residues. The CDR3 region is CASSLVGGLSTDTQYF. In nucleotides, the CDR3 is TGTGCCAGCAGCTTGGTCGGCGGCCTTAGCACAGATACGCAGTATTTT.

The V gene is TRBV18, the J gene TRBJ2-3; 14 nucleotides align to TRBD2. This CDR3 has 17 amino acids. Unmatched junction bases numbered 7, after V lost 2 bases and J lost 6 bases. Germline V gene data show CDR1 as KGHSH and CDR2 as LQKENI. CDR3 sequence reads: CASSPGTSGSDHDTQYF. As DNA, the CDR3 is TGTGCCAGCTCACCAGGGACTAGCGGGAGTGATCACGATACGCAGTATTTT.

The J gene is TRBJ2-2, the V gene TRBV10-1; tentative D call: TRBD2 (6 bases). V was clipped by 6 bases and J by 10 bases, with 18 bases between them. Germline assignment: CDR1 WNHNN and CDR2 SYGVQD (reference sequence). CDR3 length equals 14 residues. The CDR3 DNA sequence: TGCGCCAGCAGGGGACTTCTGCCTCAAGTGGAGCTGTTTTTT. Translation: CASRGLLPQVELFF.

The V call is TRBV7-9, the J call TRBJ1-1; D unresolved. This CDR3 region has 15 residues. The germline V and J ends were trimmed by 5 bases and 1 base, with 14 bases remaining between them. Looked up from germline, CDR1 is SEHNR and CDR2 is FQNEAQ (reference sequence). The chain's CDR3 is CASSPLRPRNTEAFF. The CDR3 nucleotides are TGTGCCAGCAGCCCACTGAGGCCCCGGAACACTGAAGCTTTCTTT.

The chain recombines TRBV14 with TRBJ2-5; TRBD1 is a possible D gene (5 bases). The germline V gene has CDR1 SGHDN and CDR2 FVKESK. The CDR3 loop spans 13 amino acids. V was shortened by 4 bases and J by 2 bases, with 8 bases between the two germline ends. The CDR3 coding sequence is TGTGCCAGCAGCCCGACAGAACAAGAGACCCAGTACTTC. Amino acids: CASSPTEQETQYF. Filled out from reference TRBV14 and TRBJ2-5, the complete variable domain reads EAGVTQFPSHSVIEKGQTVTLRCDPISGHDNLYWYRRVMGKEIKFLLHFVKESKQDESGMPNNRFLAERTGGTYSTLKVQPAELEDSGVYFCASSPTEQETQYFGPGTRLLVL.

This sequence joins TRBV7-2 and TRBJ2-1; TRBD1 matches 9 bases. Trimming took 5 bases from V and 7 from J; bases not matched to a gene: 9. CDR1 and CDR2 (germline): SGHTA, FQGNSA. The CDR3 is 15 residues long. The CDR3 sequence is CASSPGQGFLNEQFF. The CDR3 nucleotides are TGTGCCAGCAGCCCCGGACAGGGGTTTTTAAATGAGCAGTTCTTC.

The genes are TRBV5-1 and TRBJ2-1, with 7 bases that match TRBD1. This CDR3 contains 16 residues. Germline CDR1 SGHRS, CDR2 YFSETQ. With 0 bases clipped from V and 2 bases from J, the junction kept 5 bases outside the gene matches. Here the CDR3 DNA reads TGCGCCAGCAGCTTGGCCGGGACAGCAGCCTACAATGAGCAGTTCTTC. It is translated as CASSLAGTAAYNEQFF.

The V call is TRBV19, the J call TRBJ2-3, with unresolved D. The V gene lost 3 bases and the J gene lost 10 bases, with 11 bases spanning the gap. This CDR3 has 12 amino acids. Germline CDR1 LNHDA, CDR2 SQIVND (reference sequence). The DNA of the CDR3 is TGTGCCAGTAGTATCACGGAGAGTGCGCAGTATTTT. Amino acids: CASSITESAQYF.

The chain links TRBV4-3 to TRBJ2-1; TRBD2 matches 9 bases. V shed 3 bases and J 7 bases; nucleotides not matched to a gene: 10. Per germline, CDR1 LGHNA and CDR2 YSLEER. This CDR3 is built from 16 residues. The CDR3 sequence is CASSQISGSRVNEQFF. CDR3 DNA sequence: TGCGCCAGCAGCCAGATTAGCGGGAGCAGAGTTAATGAGCAGTTCTTC.

This chain links TRBV5-1 with TRBJ2-5; 9 positions match TRBD2. J gave up 5 bases and V 3 bases, and 14 bases lay outside the gene matches. Germline V gene sequence: CDR1 SGHRS, CDR2 YFSETQ. This CDR3 comprises 17 residues. The CDR3 protein is CASSSVVGGGAWETQYF. CDR3 DNA: TGCGCCAGCAGCTCCGTGGTTGGCGGGGGGGCCTGGGAGACCCAGTACTTC.

The chain carries TRBV19 and TRBJ1-5; 7 nucleotides agree with TRBD1. The CDR3 spans 16 residues. CDR1 and CDR2 from the germline V gene are LNHDA and SQIVND (reference sequence). V lost 7 bases and J lost 6; bases outside the gene matches: 15. The CDR3 loop is CASTKVEAGGIQPQHF. In DNA, the CDR3 is TGTGCCAGTACCAAAGTGGAGGCAGGGGGGATTCAGCCCCAGCATTTT.

This clone has only a few counts. The genes are TRBV5-1 and TRBJ2-2, with a weak D call TRBD2 (5 bases). Trimming pared 2 bases from V and 5 bases from J, leaving 19 bases between. The CDR3 runs to 17 residues. Germline V CDR1 and CDR2: SGHRS, YFSETQ. CDR3 bases: TGCGCCAGCAGCTTAGGTTCGGGCAGGCCGGGGACCGGGGAGCTGTTTTTT. Its translation is CASSLGSGRPGTGELFF.

This clone was detected only a few times. This chain uses TRBV7-8 with TRBJ1-2; TRBD1 is a possible D gene (5 bases). The CDR3 totals 14 residues. Trimming took off 5 bases at V and 2 bases at J, with 12 bases between the two ends. Germline CDR1 and CDR2: SGHVS and FQNEAQ. The chain's CDR3 is CASSPMTENYGYTF. The CDR3 nucleotides read TGTGCCAGCAGCCCGATGACAGAAAACTATGGCTACACCTTC.

Regarding this clone: This CDR3 is missing its conserved last phenylalanine or tryptophan, likely due to a read error. The limits of the CDR3 on the DNA are not certain, so only TCRdb's listed CDR3 is given. J is TRBJ1-6 and V is TRBV12-2; the table's D call, TRBD1, has no DNA check behind it. TRBV12-2 is tagged as a pseudogene. The CDR3 is 11 residues long, ends included. The CDR3 reads CASGPQGESPP.

The chain carries TRBV9 and TRBJ2-7; TRBD2 is a possible D gene (5 bases). Germline CDR1 SGDLS, CDR2 YYNGEE. V lost 0 bases, J lost 0 bases, and 13 bases lay in between. The CDR3 is 16 residues long. The DNA of the CDR3 is TGTGCCAGCAGCGTAGGAGCTCGTGGGAGCTCCTACGAGCAGTACTTC. Encoded protein: CASSVGARGSSYEQYF.

This clone showed up just a few times. J is TRBJ2-5 and V is TRBV15, with TRBD1 as a possible D gene (6 bases). The end of the DNA is better explained by TRBJ2-7, so the J call may be wrong. This CDR3 is built from 15 residues. Germline V gives CDR1 LNHNV, CDR2 YYDKDF (reference sequence). Here the CDR3 reads CATRPTGKPTYEQYF. DNA of the CDR3: TGTGCCACCCGACCCACAGGGAAACCCACCTACGAGCAGTACTTC.

The chain couples TRBV4-2 to TRBJ2-1; 10 positions agree with TRBD2. This CDR3 contains 16 residues. Germline CDR1 is LGHNA and CDR2 is YNFKEQ. With V trimmed by 3 bases and J by 6 bases, 8 bases remained unmatched. The chain's CDR3 is CASSHVASGGGNEQFF. The CDR3 DNA is TGTGCCAGCAGCCACGTTGCTAGCGGGGGTGGCAATGAGCAGTTCTTC.

The rearrangement uses TRBV11-1 and TRBJ1-4; tentatively, D is TRBD1 (6 bases). The CDR3 length is 15 residues. The V end was cut by 6 bases, the J end by 3 bases, with 14 bases between. The germline gives CDR1 SGHAT, CDR2 FQDESV (reference sequence). The CDR3 DNA reads as TGTGCCAGCAGGCCGGGCGGACAGTCTAATGAAAAACTGTTTTTT. Its protein product is CASRPGGQSNEKLFF.

This clone was picked up one time. The chain has TRBV6-1 and TRBJ1-5; TRBD1 aligns across 8 bases. The CDR3 has 14 residues. The trim removed 5 bases at V and 5 bases at J, leaving 5 bases unmatched. Germline lookup yields CDR1 MNHNS and CDR2 SASEGT. The CDR3 sequence: CASSSQGAHQPQHF. As DNA, the CDR3 is TGTGCCAGCAGTTCCCAGGGGGCCCATCAGCCCCAGCATTTT.